This is a list of T cell receptor beta chains from one sample in a study of a mutant IDH1 vaccine in newly diagnosed glioma. No antigen has been assigned to these receptors. Profiling relied on immunoSEQ multiplex PCR, and the TCRdb table lists in-frame clones only, not all of them. The sample includes roughly 28,000 clones, roughly 84% of them seen just once. The sequences come from PBMCs, collected from a glioma patient whose treatment included an IDH1 peptide vaccine. These receptors were taken from a man between 35 and 55 years old with glioma. Some clones in this sample may be carry-over from other donors' samples. CDR3s include the opening cysteine and the closing phenylalanine or tryptophan. The D gene is left open where the match is weak. Clone size is shown for a subset of rows, as once, few, many or a class of expanded clone.

TRBJ2-7	TRBD2	-	TRBV5-1	TGCGCCAGCAGCTTGGGTAGCGGGGGGGTCTACGAGCAGTACTTC	CASSLGSGGVYEQYF
TRBJ1-3	TRBD1	-	TRBV30	TGTGCCTGGAGTTTTGGGACAGTGGCTGGAAACACCATATATTTT	CAWSFGTVAGNTIYF
TRBJ2-5	TRBD1	-	TRBV10-1	TGCGCCAGCGTAACAGGGGCCCTACAAGAGACCCAGTACTTC	CASVTGALQETQYF
TRBJ1-1	-	few	TRBV5-6	TGTGCCAGCAGCCCCTGGGCCGCTCCGGCTGAAGCTTTCTTT	CASSPWAAPAEAFF
TRBJ1-1	-	-	TRBV11-2	TGTGCCAGCAGCGTGGGTAGGGGGGAATTTGAAGCTTTCTTT	CASSVGRGEFEAFF
TRBJ1-6	TRBD1	once	TRBV6-5	TGTGCCAGCAGCCTCGACAGGGGAGAGAATTCACCCCTCCACTTT	CASSLDRGENSPLHF
TRBJ1-5	TRBD1	large	TRBV4-1	TGCGCCAGCAGCCAAGAGGGGGGACAGGTCAATCAGCCCCAGCATTTT	CASSQEGGQVNQPQHF
TRBJ2-6	TRBD1	few	TRBV19	TGTGCCAGTAGTAATATGGGGAGACAGGGGGCGTTTGGGGCCAACGTCCTGACTTTC	CASSNMGRQGAFGANVLTF
TRBJ2-5	-	-	TRBV5-1	TGCGCCAGCAGCTCCCTGGTAGAAGAGACCCAGTACTTC	CASSSLVEETQYF
TRBJ2-1	TRBD2	-	TRBV7-8	TGTGCCAGCAGCACAGGACCTAGCGGGGGAAGCTCCTACAATGAGCAGTTCTTC	CASSTGPSGGSSYNEQFF
TRBJ1-2	TRBD1	-	TRBV7-2	TGTGCCAGCAGCCCTAGCGGACAGGCTGGATCTGGTGGCTACACCTTC	CASSPSGQAGSGGYTF
TRBJ1-5	TRBD1	once	TRBV19	TGTGCCAGTACGCCCGACAGGGTTGGCAATCAGCCCCAGCATTTT	CASTPDRVGNQPQHF
TRBJ2-2	TRBD2	-	TRBV7-6	TGTGCCAGCGGGACTAGCGGTCGCACCGGGGAGCTGTTTTTT	CASGTSGRTGELFF
TRBJ2-5	-	once	TRBV30	TGTGCCTGGAGTGTATTAGGGGGCCTGGGGGGCCAGTACTTC	CAWSVLGGLGGQYF
TRBJ1-1	-	-	TRBV11-1	TGTGCCAGCAGCTTACAGGGGTTGGCTTTCTTT	CASSLQGLAFF
TRBJ1-1	TRBD1	-	TRBV11-2	TGTGCCAGCAGACAGGGGGCAGACACTGAAGCTTTCTTT	CASRQGADTEAFF
TRBJ1-2	-	few	TRBV7-2	TGTGCCAGCAGCTTAGCGACGGGATATGGCTACACCTTC	CASSLATGYGYTF
TRBJ2-5	-	once	TRBV5-4	TGTGCCAGCAGCTCGGGGTTAGGAGAGACCCAGTACTTC	CASSSGLGETQYF
TRBJ1-6	-	-	TRBV6-5	TGTGCCAGCAGTTACAGTTCCGCACAGCTAAACTCACCCCTCCACTTT	CASSYSSAQLNSPLHF
TRBJ2-5	TRBD2	-	TRBV4-1	TGCGCCAGCAGCCAAGATACGGGGGGACAAGAGACCCAGTACTTC	CASSQDTGGQETQYF
TRBJ1-2	-	-	TRBV27	TGTGCCAGCAGTATCAGGGGCCCAGCTAACTATGGCTACACCTTC	CASSIRGPANYGYTF
TRBJ1-2	TRBD1	few	TRBV7-2	TGTGCCAGCAGCTCAGGGACAGGGAATAACTATGGCTACACCTTC	CASSSGTGNNYGYTF
TRBJ2-7	-	-	TRBV2	TGTGCCAGCACTGGAGGTGGTTCCTACGAGCAGTACTTC	CASTGGGSYEQYF
TRBJ2-7	-	-	TRBV15	TGTGCCACCAGCAGAGATAGGCAGGGCGACCAGTACTTC	CATSRDRQGDQYF